This T cell receptor beta chain originates from a study of T cells after yellow fever vaccination. Across the whole study: SMART-Seq v4 Ultra Low Input prepared libraries from low-cell fractions. Study conclusions and caveats: The appearance of a small share of clonotypes in both CD4 and CD8 compartments was observed. Sorted repertoires could include abundant contaminating clonotypes from bulk cells.

With respect to this clonotype: Its antigen is not identified.

Conversion of TCR transcripts into cDNA relied on 5'RACE template switching, which added a universal primer site and UMIs. TCRdb called the 5' RACE reads again in MiXCR, with one record for every CDR3 protein. The table has 500,000 to 650,000 distinct CDR3 sequences, 9% to 15% seen once; the top ten hold under 15%. Trimming removed 6 bases at V and 6 bases at J, with 9 bases between. This CDR3 contains 11 residues. In germline, CDR1 is SNHLY, CDR2 FYNNEI. V is TRBV2 and J is TRBJ2-7; D unclear. The sequence was collected from a man aged 30 to 45 who received the YFV17D yellow fever vaccine. The sequencing here drew on PBMCs, taken on the day of the yellow fever booster vaccination. The CDR3 DNA reads TGTGCCAGCAGAGACGGTGGCGAGCAGTACTTC. Protein product: CASRDGGEQYF.